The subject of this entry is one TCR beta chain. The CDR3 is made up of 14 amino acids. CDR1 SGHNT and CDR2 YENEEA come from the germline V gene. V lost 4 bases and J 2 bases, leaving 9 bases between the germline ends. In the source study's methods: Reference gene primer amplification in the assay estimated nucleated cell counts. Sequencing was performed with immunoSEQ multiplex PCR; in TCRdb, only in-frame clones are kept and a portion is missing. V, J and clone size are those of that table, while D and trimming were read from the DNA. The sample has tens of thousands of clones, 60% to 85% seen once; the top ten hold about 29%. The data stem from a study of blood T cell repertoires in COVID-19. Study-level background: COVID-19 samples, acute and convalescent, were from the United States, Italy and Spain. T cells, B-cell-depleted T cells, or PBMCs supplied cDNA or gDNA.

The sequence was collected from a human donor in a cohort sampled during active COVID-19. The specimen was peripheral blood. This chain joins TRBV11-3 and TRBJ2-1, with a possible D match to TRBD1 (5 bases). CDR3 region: CASSSVGPYNEQFF. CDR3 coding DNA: TGTGCCAGCAGCTCCGTGGGGCCCTACAATGAGCAGTTCTTC.